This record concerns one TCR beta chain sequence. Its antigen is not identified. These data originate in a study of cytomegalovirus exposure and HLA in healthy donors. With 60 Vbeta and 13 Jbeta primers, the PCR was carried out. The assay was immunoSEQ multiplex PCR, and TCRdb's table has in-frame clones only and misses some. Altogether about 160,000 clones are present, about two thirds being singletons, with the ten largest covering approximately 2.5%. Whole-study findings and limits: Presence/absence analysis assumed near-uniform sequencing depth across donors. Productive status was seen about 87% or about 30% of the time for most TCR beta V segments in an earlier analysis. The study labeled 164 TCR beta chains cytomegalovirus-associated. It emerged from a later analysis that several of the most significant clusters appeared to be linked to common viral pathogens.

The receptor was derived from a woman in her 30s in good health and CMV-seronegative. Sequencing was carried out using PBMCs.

The DNA for the CDR3 is TGCGCCAGCAGCCGGAGTTATGGAAACTCACCCCTCCACTTT. Translating gives CASSRSYGNSPLHF. This sequence joins TRBV4-1 and TRBJ1-6; D is ambiguous. The CDR3 is 14 residues long. Germline-derived CDR1 and CDR2 are MGHRA and YSYEKL. Trimming pared 4 bases from V and 10 bases from J, leaving 14 bases between.